Reported below is one T cell receptor (beta chain). As yet, its antigen is unknown. Regarding time point: before natalizumab initiation. T0 refers to blood drawn before natalizumab was first infused. V was pared by 3 bases and J by 2 bases, with 4 bases of the junction left unmatched. The germline gives CDR1 LNHDA, CDR2 SQIVND (reference sequence). The CDR3 has 15 amino acids. Sequencing was at survey level. This table comes from immunoSEQ multiplex PCR, and its TCRdb copy is limited to in-frame clones, with some not included. The sample consists of 25,000 to 35,000 clones, 85% to 90% of them appearing once. The entry originates in a study of multiple sclerosis patients with progressive multifocal leukoencephalopathy. Study-wide results and limits: Lower normalized Shannon entropy suggested reduced TRB diversity in most PML patients. Before and during natalizumab, the clones expanded at PML already existed.

This clonotype was sampled from a human donor with multiple sclerosis. The specimen sequenced was PBMCs. The chain recombines TRBV19 with TRBJ1-1; TRBD1 matches 9 bases. Here the CDR3 reads CASSIPGQGNTEAFF. Here the CDR3 DNA reads TGTGCCAGTAGTATCCCGGGACAGGGAAACACTGAAGCTTTCTTT.